This T cell receptor beta chain was sequenced in a study of T cell responses to AZD1222 COVID-19 vaccine. Whole-study results and caveats: Donor demographics were predominantly white British with a female majority; clonal diversity may be underestimated.

Here immunoSEQ multiplex PCR was the method, and the copy in TCRdb shows in-frame clones only, minus some. There are 75,000 to 100,000 clones in the sample; 90% occur only once, and 8.4% lies in the top ten. The germline V gene encodes CDR1 KGHSH and CDR2 LQKENI. The V and J ends lost 6 bases and 5 bases respectively, with 13 bases between them. The CDR3 sequence is 13 residues long. About this clone: The antigen remains undetermined.

J is TRBJ1-1 and V is TRBV18; D might be TRBD1 (5 bases). The sequence came from an adult in good health. Sequencing used peripheral blood, obtained on day 0 of AZD1222 vaccination. CDR3 protein: CASSLQGGTEAFF. The CDR3 DNA sequence: TGTGCCAGCTCTCTCCAGGGAGGGACTGAAGCTTTCTTT.